This T cell receptor (beta chain) derives from a study of blood T cell repertoires in COVID-19. Assay: immunoSEQ multiplex PCR; the TCRdb copy retains only in-frame clones and omits some. The table lists about 320,000 clones, roughly 85% of them singletons. The CDR3 runs 13 residues. Germline V gene lookup returns CDR1 SNHLY and CDR2 FYNNEI. The V end was cut by 4 bases, the J end by 3 bases, with 7 bases between. Sequences were obtained from peripheral blood. The clonotype was recovered from a human donor in a cohort sampled during active COVID-19. The rearrangement joins TRBV2 to TRBJ2-4, with a possible D match to TRBD2 (6 bases). The CDR3 DNA sequence: TGTGCCAGCAGTGGGAGGGGCAAAAACATTCAGTACTTC. It codes for CASSGRGKNIQYF.